The entry below describes one T cell receptor beta chain. What antigen it recognizes has not been identified. Within one base of it there is no much larger clone, and no base qualities were kept. As encoded in the germline V gene (reference sequence), CDR1 is DFQATT while CDR2 is SNEGSKA. The CDR3 covers 14 residues, taking in both the cysteine and the phenylalanine. This entry keeps only the CDR3 DNA: 42 bases, framed from base 1. V is cut by 2 bases and J by 2 bases, and the space between the germline ends is 13 bases. The sample belongs to a study of regulatory T cells in long-lasting Graves disease (dated by TCRdb to 2020 to 2022). For context, the study as a whole: Patients with newly diagnosed Graves' disease had been on antithyroid drugs for under 3 months. Patients with persistent Graves' disease were compared with patients with newly diagnosed Graves' disease using TCR sequencing and RNA sequencing of peripheral blood. A total of around 35 samples underwent TCR sequencing: about 13 from persistent and some 20 from newly diagnosed Graves' disease patients. The study was registered as a clinical trial and conducted in China. Broader findings and caveats from the paper: The authors acknowledged the small sample size as a limitation that may reduce accuracy. More public clonotypes were shared among persistent patients (under 3,000) than among newly diagnosed patients (966). Preferential use of TRBV28, TRBJ1-2 and TRBJ2-5 was observed in persistent disease, whereas TRBV20-1 and TRBJ2-1 were favored in newly diagnosed disease. Only the TCR beta chain was sequenced and analyzed. Only peripheral blood was studied, because thyroid tissue, the primary lesion, was inaccessible. Compared with newly diagnosed patients, persistent Graves' disease patients had lower TCR Shannon entropy and fewer highly expanded clones, which suggests clonal expansion.

The time point label, as the study defines it: newly diagnosed GD, antithyroid drugs for less than 3 months. For both TCR sequencing and RNA sequencing, RNA was extracted from PBMCs in TRIzol. The diagnosis of Graves' disease followed American Thyroid Association guidelines. Patients were recruited from an endocrinology department in Xi'an, China. From each patient, 7.5 to 10 milliliters of peripheral blood was collected into an EDTA anticoagulant tube. Ficoll Paque Plus density gradient separation was used to isolate PBMCs, and no further T cell sorting was done. RNA quality was checked with an Agilent 2100 Bioanalyzer and agarose gel, and concentration with a NanoDrop 2000. The library was built by means of multiplex PCR. Sequenced using an Illumina HiSeq 4000. CDR3 regions were amplified by Arm-PCR with iRepertoire HTBI primers to construct TCR beta libraries. Gel purification was performed on PCR products prior to sequencing. The authors' pipeline ran thus. Across samples, fewer than 70 TRBV and approximately 15 TRBJ segments were identified and used for gene usage analysis of CDR3 amino acid clonotypes. COPE and FqMerger were used to merge the filtered high-quality paired reads into contigs. BLAST was used to align contigs to the IMGT TRBV, TRBD and TRBJ reference genes, and CDR3 was defined following IMGT. Any clonotype with a frequency above 0.1% was counted as a highly expanded clone. Shannon entropy served as the measure of repertoire diversity, while the Gini coefficient captured V-J evenness. A clonotype was considered public if more than one individual shared it. Clones were called with MiXCR by TCRdb after fastp trimmed the public reads at Q25, and only in-frame beta chains were retained. Each entry merges the rows of one CDR3 protein and shows their most common DNA and genes. The V and J calls and clone size come from TCRdb's table, not from the authors' own analysis. The sample includes around 400,000 distinct CDR3 sequences, with approximately 16% observed a single time. The ten top clones hold about 8.3% of the sample.

Another study also made use of these data, one on T cells in Graves' hyperthyroidism and ophthalmopathy. As the second publication notes: Stable Graves' hyperthyroidism was defined as the absence of progression to ophthalmopathy over 18 months of follow-up. Hyperthyroidism patients were newly diagnosed, with disease duration under 2 months, and aged 18 to 65 years. The study excluded patients with uncontrolled infections, other autoimmune diseases, pregnancy or lactation. Diagnoses were based on clinical symptoms, serum thyroxine and TRAb, thyroid ultrasound and orbital computed tomography. The first round of RT-PCR for the TCR CDR3 was performed with the HTBI primer set and the Qiagen OneStep RT-PCR kit. Most expanded thyroid clonotypes (frequency above 0.001) were also detected in blood, suggesting blood repertoires may reflect thyroid immune responses. In cross-validation, a model built on a 13 V-J signature told ophthalmopathy apart from stable hyperthyroidism with under 90% sensitivity and about 81% specificity, and in testing the same model reached 80%/75%. In validation, the model predicted progression to ophthalmopathy a median of roughly 6.1 months before onset, with about 64% sensitivity and about 72% specificity. A discovery cohort of around 98 patients, 43 with Graves' ophthalmopathy and 57 with stable Graves' hyperthyroidism, was used to find distinguishing TCR V-J signatures. Whether ophthalmopathy could be predicted prospectively was tested in an independent validation cohort made up of roughly 19 hyperthyroidism patients plus 17 patients who later progressed to ophthalmopathy. The approximately 90 discovery patients were randomly split 7:3 into training and test sets. In addition, the study compared T-cell repertoires in thyroid tissue and in blood from five to seven Graves' hyperthyroidism patients. Following sampling, methimazole starting at 30 mg daily was given to hyperthyroidism patients, and high-dose intravenous methylprednisolone was given to ophthalmopathy patients. The libraries were constructed in a second round of multiplex PCR and then size-selected and purified. Libraries were sequenced paired-end with 100 bp reads on an Illumina HiSeq2000. Raw data were processed with SOAPnuke, discarding reads with adapters, uncalled bases, mean Phred below 15, or no exact constant-primer or identifier match. High-quality paired reads were merged with COPE v1.2.5, and unique nucleotide sequences were defined as clonotypes. Clonotypes were aligned to IMGT TRBV, TRBD and TRBJ reference segments using MiTCR v1.1. The analysis included only V-J combinations with a frequency above 0.0001, which together covered around 99% of the repertoires. A TCS score was defined as the ratio between F50 (clonal expansion) and ExV (chaos), using BLOSUM62-based TCRdist between CDR3 peptides within each V-J. Welch's t-statistics and random forest reduced several hundred V-J features to some 14, which were used in a naive Bayes classifier (R e1071). No statistical method was used to fix the sample size in advance, and group allocation was not hidden from the investigators. TCR Vbeta CDR3 sequencing of 120 to 150 peripheral blood samples (approximately 44 ophthalmopathy, 70 to 85 hyperthyroidism and 17 progressor patients) is reported in the paper.

The receptor was isolated from a woman aged 40-49 years with Graves disease. Donor details come from another sample of the same person, matched by shared clones. The sample consisted of peripheral blood mononuclear cells (PBMCs), taken at new diagnosis, from a patient treated with antithyroid drugs. The rearrangement combines TRBV20-1 with TRBJ2-7, with the D gene too uncertain to name. The CDR3 is CSARKPNMPYEQYF. At the DNA level, the sequence is TGCAGTGCTAGAAAACCTAATATGCCCTACGAGCAGTACTTC.